What follows are 19 T cell receptor beta chains derived from one specimen sequenced in a study of T cell responses to AZD1222 COVID-19 vaccine. Clones were read by immunoSEQ multiplex PCR, and TCRdb kept only the in-frame ones, dropping some. The table lists about 110,000 clones, about 90% of them singletons. The source was peripheral blood, collected 28 days after the second AZD1222 dose. The receptor set was obtained from an adult who received the AZD1222 COVID-19 vaccine.

The V and J genes are TRBV11-2 and TRBJ2-2; tentative D call: TRBD1 (6 bases). Looked up from germline, CDR1 is SGHAT and CDR2 is FQNNGV. The CDR3 is made up of 18 amino acids. The ends were cut back, 2 bases at V and 2 bases at J, with 18 bases in the middle. The CDR3 DNA reads TGTGCCAGCAGCTTAAACATCCCCCGTGGGGGCAACACCGGGGAGCTGTTTTTT. Amino acids: CASSLNIPRGGNTGELFF.

The chain uses TRBV28 and TRBJ1-6; possibly TRBD1 for D (5 bases). The CDR3 runs 15 residues. The germline V gene encodes CDR1 MDHEN and CDR2 SYDVKM. V was clipped by 5 bases and J by 8 bases, with 16 bases between them. CDR3 loop: CASSPAGTRDSPLHF. CDR3 bases: TGTGCCAGCAGTCCCGCCGGGACGAGAGATTCACCCCTCCACTTT.

The rearrangement links TRBV12-5 to TRBJ1-1; 8 bases are a match to TRBD1. The J segment lost 5 bases and the V segment lost 9 bases, leaving 5 bases of the junction unmatched. The V gene's germline CDR1 is LGHNT and CDR2 FRNRAP. There are 12 residues in the CDR3. The CDR3 DNA follows: TGTGCTAGCAGGCAGGGGGCAACTGAAGCTTTCTTT. This sequence encodes CASRQGATEAFF. The entire variable domain, with the rest obtained from reference TRBV12-5 and TRBJ1-1, is as follows: DARVTQTPRHKVTEMGQEVTMRCQPILGHNTVFWYRQTMMQGLELLAYFRNRAPLDDSGMPKDRFSAEMPDATLATLKIQPSEPRDSAVYFCASRQGATEAFFGQGTRLTVV.

This clone was detected once. The V call is TRBV7-6, the J call TRBJ2-7; no clear D. The CDR3 has 13 amino acids. V was clipped by 5 bases and J by 4 bases, with 12 bases between them. The germline CDR1 and CDR2 sequences are SGHVS and FNYEAQ. DNA for the CDR3: TGTGCCAGCAGCCTTGAACGAATTTACGAGCAGTACTTC. Translated: CASSLERIYEQYF.

This chain links TRBV7-2 with TRBJ2-3; D not resolved. Germline values: CDR1 SGHTA, CDR2 FQGNSA. With 1 base removed from V and 4 bases from J, the gap between germline ends came to 3 bases. CDR3 length: 12 amino acids. CDR3 sequence reads: CASSLVADTQYF. The DNA of the CDR3 is TGTGCCAGCAGCTTAGTGGCAGATACGCAGTATTTT.

By proportion, this clone is medium-sized. This chain links TRBV13 with TRBJ1-3, with D hard to call. The CDR3 length is 16 residues. Germline values: CDR1 PRHDT, CDR2 FYEKMQ (reference sequence). V gave up 5 bases and J gave up 0 bases, with 14 bases separating them. The CDR3 here is CASSDGGVHSGNTIYF. Here the CDR3 DNA reads TGTGCCAGCAGCGATGGTGGGGTCCACTCTGGAAACACCATATATTTT.

Only one count was recorded for this clone. This chain uses TRBV30 with TRBJ2-2; no clear D gene. In germline, CDR1 is GTSNPN, CDR2 SVGIG (reference sequence). V dropped 5 bases and J dropped 0 bases, with 7 bases sitting between them. The CDR3 spans 13 residues. CDR3 coding DNA: TGTGCCTGGTACCAGGCGAACACCGGGGAGCTGTTTTTT. It translates to CAWYQANTGELFF.

The chain combines TRBV27 with TRBJ2-1; D possibly corresponds to TRBD1 (5 bases). CDR1 MNHEY and CDR2 SMNVEV come from the germline V gene (reference sequence). CDR3 length: 15 amino acids. V dropped 4 bases and J dropped 8 bases, with 18 bases sitting between them. As DNA, the CDR3 is TGTGCCAGCAGTTCCTCAGGGCCCCCCAGATATGAGCAGTTCTTC. It translates to CASSSSGPPRYEQFF.

The chain is built from TRBV4-3 and TRBJ2-1; D not certain. The V end was cut by 1 base, the J end by 8 bases, with 15 bases between. The CDR3 extends over 15 amino acids. Germline V CDR1 and CDR2: LGHNA, YSLEER. This CDR3 is CASSQGNTGRDEQFF. CDR3 sequence (DNA): TGCGCCAGCAGCCAAGGCAATACGGGTCGGGATGAGCAGTTCTTC.

This clone was detected once. This chain joins TRBV6-4 and TRBJ1-6; no reliable D call. Per germline, CDR1 MRHNA and CDR2 SNTAGT. This CDR3 spans 16 amino acids. V lost 2 bases and J lost 7, with 15 bases in between. DNA for the CDR3: TGTGCCAGCAGTGACCCGGGTCAATGGGGAAATTCACCCCTCCACTTT. It codes for CASSDPGQWGNSPLHF.

The count of this clone is one. J is TRBJ1-1 and V is TRBV7-2; TRBD1 aligns across 8 bases. Germline loops: CDR1 SGHTA, CDR2 FQGNSA. Germline trimming cut 1 base from V and 4 bases from J; bases unmatched to any gene: 8. The CDR3 consists of 16 residues. This CDR3 is CASSLGTGQGSTEAFF. DNA for the CDR3: TGTGCCAGCAGCTTAGGGACAGGACAGGGTAGCACTGAAGCTTTCTTT.

The chain combines TRBV18 with TRBJ2-7; 12 nucleotides agree with TRBD2. J was trimmed by 4 bases and V by 3 bases; bases with no gene match: 10. The CDR3 runs 17 residues. The germline V gene encodes CDR1 KGHSH and CDR2 LQKENI. The CDR3 DNA follows: TGTGCCAGCTCACCCTCGAGTCCGGGGACTAGCGGGTACGAGCAGTACTTC. Translating gives CASSPSSPGTSGYEQYF.

V gene TRBV27 combines with J gene TRBJ2-7, with D perhaps matching TRBD1 (6 bases). The CDR3 consists of 14 residues. With 4 bases removed from V and 0 bases from J, the gap between germline ends came to 10 bases. CDR1 is MNHEY, CDR2 SMNVEV, per germline (reference sequence). CDR3 region: CASSSTGSSYEQYF. CDR3 in DNA: TGTGCCAGCAGTTCAACAGGGAGCTCCTACGAGCAGTACTTC.

This chain joins TRBV27 and TRBJ2-7; the D gene is possibly TRBD1 (6 bases). V lost 5 bases and J 6 bases, leaving 20 bases between the germline ends. CDR3 length: 15 amino acids. The germline V gene encodes CDR1 MNHEY and CDR2 SMNVEV (reference sequence). The CDR3 reads CASSTWGRTTFEQYF. CDR3 DNA sequence: TGTGCCAGCAGTACTTGGGGGCGCACTACGTTCGAGCAGTACTTC.

This clone has a single count. The chain carries TRBV20-1 and TRBJ2-7; D perhaps matches TRBD2 (6 bases). Germline values: CDR1 DFQATT, CDR2 SNEGSKA (reference sequence). V was cut by 3 bases and J by 4 bases, with 10 bases left in between. The CDR3 is 12 amino acids. CDR3 sequence (DNA): TGCAGTGCTAGTTACGGGGGATACGAGCAGTACTTC. It specifies CSASYGGYEQYF.

J is TRBJ1-1 and V is TRBV6-2 or TRBV6-3, with unresolved D. The ends were cut back, 8 bases at V and 1 base at J, with 14 bases in the middle. CDR1 is MNHEY and CDR2 is SVGEGT in the germline V gene. This CDR3 has 14 residues. CDR3 protein: CASRPAGSNTEAFF. Here the CDR3 DNA reads TGTGCCAGCCGCCCGGCTGGTTCGAACACTGAAGCTTTCTTT.

The genes are TRBV28 and TRBJ2-1, with D possibly being TRBD2 (6 bases). In germline, CDR1 is MDHEN, CDR2 SYDVKM. With 7 bases removed from V and 5 bases from J, the gap between germline ends came to 15 bases. This CDR3 contains 14 residues. CDR3 in amino acids: CASNPIRGNNEQFF. Written as DNA, the CDR3 is TGTGCCAGCAACCCCATCCGGGGGAACAATGAGCAGTTCTTC.

The V and J genes are TRBV30 and TRBJ1-2, with D possibly matching TRBD1 (5 bases). CDR3 length equals 12 residues. Trimming took off 6 bases at V and 3 bases at J, with 11 bases between the two ends. CDR1 GTSNPN and CDR2 SVGIG come from the germline V gene (reference sequence). The CDR3 DNA reads TGTGCCTGCCGCAGGGAACACTATGGCTACACCTTC. Its translation: CACRREHYGYTF.

The rearrangement joins TRBV9 to TRBJ1-6; 9 nucleotides align to TRBD1. V gave up 0 bases and J gave up 7 bases; unmatched junction bases: 2. CDR3 size: 15 residues. CDR1 and CDR2 (germline): SGDLS, YYNGEE. CDR3 region: CASSVDRGLNSPLHF. For the CDR3, the DNA is TGTGCCAGCAGCGTAGACAGGGGGCTGAATTCACCCCTCCACTTT.